These 2 T cell receptor beta chains were all obtained from the same sample, sequenced in a study of regulatory T cells in long-lasting Graves disease. As for time point: persistent/refractory GD, antithyroid drugs over 5 years with positive TRAb. RNA isolated from PBMCs was used to make the TCR library. In building TCR beta libraries, iRepertoire HTBI primers were used together with Arm-PCR of CDR3 regions. Via MiXCR, TCRdb re-called the multiplex PCR reads, giving one row per CDR3 protein. The sample carries around 300,000 distinct CDR3 sequences, around 23% recorded once. The sample was peripheral blood mononuclear cells (PBMCs), taken when the disease was refractory, from a patient treated with antithyroid drugs. These receptors were taken from a female donor with Graves disease.

This chain uses TRBV7-2 with TRBJ2-7; TRBD2 matches 7 bases. CDR1 is SGHTA, CDR2 FQGNSA, per germline. The CDR3 loop spans 14 amino acids. Unmatched junction bases numbered 9, after V lost 9 bases and J lost 1 base. In nucleotides, the CDR3 is TGTGCCAGTCGGGGGACTATCATGTCCTACGAGCAGTACTTC. Its protein product is CASRGTIMSYEQYF.

This clonotype showed up many times. The chain is built from TRBV5-6 and TRBJ1-1; 7 positions match TRBD1. Germline values: CDR1 SGHDT, CDR2 YYEEEE. The length of the CDR3 is 18 residues. J was trimmed by 6 bases and V by 0 bases; bases with no gene match: 17. The CDR3 DNA sequence: TGTGCCAGCAGCTTGGCGCGAGGACAGGCATGGCAGACTCCTGAAGCTTTCTTT. It is translated as CASSLARGQAWQTPEAFF.